Listed here are 18 T cell receptor beta chains from one sample, sequenced in a study of T cell responses to AZD1222 COVID-19 vaccine. Clones were read by immunoSEQ multiplex PCR, and TCRdb kept only the in-frame ones, dropping some. This repertoire shows more than 95,000 clones, 75% to 90% found once; its top ten account for approximately 18%. Here the sequenced sample was peripheral blood, taken on day 0 of AZD1222 vaccination. The receptors shown here come from an adult in good health.

This clone was observed a few times. V usage is TRBV30 and J usage is TRBJ2-1, with no clear D. In germline, CDR1 is GTSNPN, CDR2 SVGIG (reference sequence). The V and J ends lost 5 bases and 5 bases respectively, with 10 bases between them. The CDR3 contains 12 residues. The CDR3 sequence: CAWAELNNEQFF. As DNA, the CDR3 is TGTGCCTGGGCAGAGTTAAACAATGAGCAGTTCTTC.

The rearrangement links TRBV5-1 to TRBJ2-7, with 8 positions matching TRBD1. The CDR3 spans 15 residues. With 0 bases clipped from V and 1 base from J, the junction kept 3 bases outside the gene matches. From germline, CDR1 is SGHRS and CDR2 YFSETQ. CDR3 sequence: CASSLVQGGSYEQYF. The CDR3 DNA follows: TGCGCCAGCAGCTTGGTACAGGGGGGATCCTACGAGCAGTACTTC.

This chain joins TRBV12-3 or TRBV12-4 and TRBJ1-2; D call uncertain. This CDR3 has 13 amino acids. V lost 2 bases to trimming and J lost 4 bases, with 8 bases between them. In DNA, the CDR3 is TGTGCCAGCAGTTTATGGGCCGGCTATGGCTACACCTTC. Its translation is CASSLWAGYGYTF.

J is TRBJ2-7 and V is TRBV15; D unclear. Per the germline V gene, CDR1 is LNHNV and CDR2 is YYDKDF (reference sequence). With 0 bases removed from V and 7 bases from J, the gap between germline ends came to 13 bases. The CDR3 runs to 14 residues. The CDR3 sequence is CATSRDQQPWEQYF. The CDR3 region has the DNA TGTGCCACCAGCAGAGATCAGCAGCCTTGGGAGCAGTACTTC.

CDR3 amino acids: CASSPRGFDEQYF. The CDR3 bases are TGTGCCAGCAGCCCGAGGGGTTTCGACGAGCAGTACTTC. J is TRBJ2-7 and V is TRBV13; either TRBD1 or TRBD2 may supply D (5 bases each). This CDR3 spans 13 amino acids. V dropped 5 bases and J dropped 5 bases, with 13 bases sitting between them. Germline-derived CDR1 and CDR2 are PRHDT and FYEKMQ (reference sequence).

Regarding this clone: This CDR3 is also generated by other DNA sequences in the sample. The V call is TRBV29-1, the J call TRBJ1-1; D perhaps matches TRBD1 (5 bases). Germline lookup yields CDR1 SQVTM and CDR2 ANQGSEA. This CDR3 has 11 amino acids. V lost 4 bases and J lost 5, with 8 bases in between. For the CDR3, the DNA is TGCAGCGTTGGACGGGGGACTGAAGCTTTCTTT. Its protein is CSVGRGTEAFF.

The CDR3: CASRVVSEAFF. Here the CDR3 DNA reads TGTGCCAGCAGGGTTGTCTCTGAAGCTTTCTTT. This chain uses TRBV25-1 with TRBJ1-1, with no clear D. This CDR3 spans 11 amino acids. CDR1 is MGHDK, CDR2 SYGVNS, per germline. Between the trimmed V and J ends, which lost 6 bases and 6 bases, there was a span of 8 bases.

V gene TRBV3-1 (or the pseudogene TRBV3-2) combines with J gene TRBJ2-2; 7 bases agree with TRBD2. The V and J ends lost 4 bases and 1 base, in that order; junction bases with no gene match: 12. The CDR3 spans 18 residues. The germline CDR1 and CDR2 sequences are LGHDT and YNNKEL (reference sequence). CDR3 coding DNA: TGTGCCAGCAGCCGCCTGACTAGTGGGGGGGTGAACACCGGGGAGCTGTTTTTT. It translates to CASSRLTSGGVNTGELFF.

As DNA, the CDR3 is TGTGCCAGCAGTGCGGACCGAGGAGCGGGGTTCAATGAGCAGTTCTTC. It is translated as CASSADRGAGFNEQFF. The chain has TRBV6-1 and TRBJ2-1; TRBD2 agrees at 7 bases. The germline V gene has CDR1 MNHNS and CDR2 SASEGT. V gave up 4 bases and J gave up 6 bases; unmatched junction bases: 12. This CDR3 has 16 amino acids.

The chain has TRBV10-1 and TRBJ2-2, with D possibly being TRBD1 (5 bases). The germline V and J ends were trimmed by 2 bases and 4 bases, with 8 bases remaining between them. From germline, CDR1 is WNHNN and CDR2 SYGVQD (reference sequence). The CDR3 extends over 14 amino acids. DNA of the CDR3: TGCGCCAGCAGTGAGCGACAGATCACCGGGGAGCTGTTTTTT. Amino acids: CASSERQITGELFF.

This clone has more than one count but fewer than ten. Other DNA variants within this sample encode the same CDR3. The V call is TRBV11-2, the J call TRBJ1-2, with unresolved D. The ends were cut back, 0 bases at V and 6 bases at J, with 5 bases in the middle. This CDR3 has 12 residues. Germline CDR1 reads SGHAT; CDR2 reads FQNNGV. The CDR3 loop reads CASSLEGNGYTF. As DNA, the CDR3 is TGTGCCAGCAGCTTAGAGGGCAATGGCTACACCTTC.

The V gene is TRBV7-2, the J gene TRBJ2-7; 7 nucleotides align to TRBD1. CDR3 length equals 16 residues. The ends lost 5 bases at V and 0 bases at J; junction bases unmatched: 10. In germline, CDR1 is SGHTA, CDR2 FQGNSA. This chain's CDR3 is CASSPPGQAYSYEQYF. CDR3 DNA sequence: TGTGCCAGCAGCCCCCCTGGACAGGCCTACTCCTACGAGCAGTACTTC.

The chain recombines TRBV19 with TRBJ2-5; TRBD1 matches 10 bases. The CDR3 covers 17 residues. The V gene's germline CDR1 is LNHDA and CDR2 SQIVND (reference sequence). Unmatched junction bases numbered 10, after V lost 6 bases and J lost 0 bases. The CDR3 reads CASSREDRGYNQETQYF. For the CDR3, the DNA is TGTGCCAGTAGCCGTGAGGACAGGGGGTACAACCAAGAGACCCAGTACTTC.

The gene calls are TRBV4-1 and TRBJ2-3; no clear D gene. The CDR3 totals 19 residues. Deletions cut 2 bases from V and 0 bases from J, with 21 bases between. Germline V gene data show CDR1 as MGHRA and CDR2 as YSYEKL. For the CDR3, the DNA is TGCGCCAGCAGCCAAACGATCGGGTGGTTTTCATCTAGCACAGATACGCAGTATTTT. Protein sequence: CASSQTIGWFSSSTDTQYF.

The genes are TRBV7-9 and TRBJ1-2, with D unresolved. V lost 2 bases, J lost 1 base, and 11 bases lay in between. This CDR3 contains 15 residues. CDR1 and CDR2 (germline): SEHNR, FQNEAQ (reference sequence). CDR3 residues: CASSLIAGINYGYTF. The CDR3 DNA reads as TGTGCCAGCAGCTTAATAGCCGGAATTAACTATGGCTACACCTTC.

The V gene is TRBV18, the J gene TRBJ2-7; TRBD1 agrees at 11 bases. Trimming cost V 3 bases and J 5 bases; bases outside gene matches: 3. Germline assignment: CDR1 KGHSH and CDR2 LQKENI. This CDR3 has 14 residues. As DNA, the CDR3 is TGTGCCAGCTCACCGGGACAGGGGGTCAACGAGCAGTACTTC. Translated, it gives CASSPGQGVNEQYF.

The chain recombines TRBV29-1 with TRBJ2-1, with 7 bases lining up with TRBD1. V was clipped by 6 bases and J by 6 bases; unmatched bases: 5. The CDR3 loop spans 12 amino acids. Germline V gene sequence: CDR1 SQVTM, CDR2 ANQGSEA. The DNA for the CDR3 is TGCAGCGTCTACAGGGGTGGCAATGAGCAGTTCTTC. It specifies CSVYRGGNEQFF.

The chain links TRBV28 to TRBJ2-2, with 7 positions matching TRBD2. This CDR3 is built from 16 residues. With 1 base clipped from V and 0 bases from J, the junction kept 2 bases outside the gene matches. The germline CDR1 and CDR2 sequences are MDHEN and SYDVKM. The CDR3 protein is CASSLSGTTNTGELFF. The CDR3 coding sequence is TGTGCCAGCAGTTTATCGGGGACTACGAACACCGGGGAGCTGTTTTTT.